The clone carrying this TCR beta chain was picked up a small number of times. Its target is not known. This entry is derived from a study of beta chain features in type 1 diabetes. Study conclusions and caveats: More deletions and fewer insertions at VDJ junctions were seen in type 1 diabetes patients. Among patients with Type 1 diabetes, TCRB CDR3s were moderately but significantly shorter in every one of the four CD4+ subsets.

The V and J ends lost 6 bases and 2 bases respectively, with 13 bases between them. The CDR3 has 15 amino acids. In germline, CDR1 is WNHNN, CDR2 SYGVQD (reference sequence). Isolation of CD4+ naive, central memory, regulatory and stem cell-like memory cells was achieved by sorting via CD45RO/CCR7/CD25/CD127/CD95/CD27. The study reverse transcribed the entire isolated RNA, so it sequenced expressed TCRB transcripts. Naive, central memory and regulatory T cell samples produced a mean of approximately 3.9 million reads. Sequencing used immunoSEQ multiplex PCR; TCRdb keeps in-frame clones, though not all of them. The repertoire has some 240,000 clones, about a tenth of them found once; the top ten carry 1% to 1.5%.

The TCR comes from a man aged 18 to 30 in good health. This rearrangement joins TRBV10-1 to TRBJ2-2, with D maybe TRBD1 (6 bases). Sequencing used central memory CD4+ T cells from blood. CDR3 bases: TGCGCCAGCAGGTTTTCGGACAGAAACACCGGGGAGCTGTTTTTT. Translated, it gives CASRFSDRNTGELFF.